These T cell receptor beta chains were read from a single sample in a study of cytomegalovirus exposure and HLA in healthy donors. The protocol was immunoSEQ multiplex PCR, while the TCRdb copy is restricted to in-frame clones and leaves out a portion. This repertoire shows 150,000 to 200,000 clones, about 75% found once; its top ten account for over 11%. Material: PBMCs. The receptor set was obtained from a man aged 50 to 60 in good health and CMV-seropositive. CDR3s include the opening cysteine and the closing phenylalanine or tryptophan. Fields, in order: V gene, CDR3 length, J gene, D gene, clone size, CDR3 protein, CDR3 DNA. A D gene is named only where the DNA matches it firmly. Clone size is stated in some rows and not others, as once, few, many or a class when expanded.

TRBV27	16	TRBJ1-2	.	.	CASSKNGGPFVYGYTF	TGTGCCAGCAGTAAAAACGGGGGGCCTTTTGTCTATGGCTACACCTTC
TRBV6-5	13	TRBJ1-5	.	few	CASSFLGGQPQHF	TGTGCCAGCAGTTTCCTTGGGGGCCAGCCCCAGCATTTT
TRBV29-1	11	TRBJ2-5	.	few	CVSGVGETQYF	TGCGTGTCCGGGGTTGGGGAGACCCAGTACTTC
TRBV19	17	TRBJ1-5	TRBD1	few	CASSIPDRVWSNQPQHF	TGTGCCAGTAGTATCCCGGACAGGGTATGGAGCAATCAGCCCCAGCATTTT
TRBV12-5	14	TRBJ2-2	TRBD1	.	CASGLSTGNGELFF	TGTGCTAGTGGTTTGTCGACAGGGAACGGGGAGCTGTTTTTT
TRBV5-1	18	TRBJ2-3	TRBD2	.	CASSLEPSGRPSTDTQYF	TGCGCCAGCAGCTTGGAACCTAGCGGGCGCCCTAGCACAGATACGCAGTATTTT
TRBV5-4	14	TRBJ1-2	TRBD1	.	CASRSGTGYYGYTF	TGTGCCAGCAGATCCGGGACAGGCTACTATGGCTACACCTTC
TRBV9	15	TRBJ2-7	TRBD1	.	CASSAYGTGAYEQYF	TGTGCCAGCAGCGCCTACGGGACAGGGGCTTACGAGCAGTACTTC
TRBV30	14	TRBJ2-5	TRBD1	few	CAWGGTGGPETQYF	TGTGCCTGGGGGGGGACAGGGGGCCCTGAGACCCAGTACTTC
TRBV20-1	11	TRBJ1-2	.	.	CSCELNYGYTF	TGCAGCTGTGAGCTGAACTATGGCTACACCTTC
TRBV7-9	15	TRBJ2-1	.	.	CASSHTQSSYNEQFF	TGTGCCAGCAGTCACACACAGAGCTCCTACAATGAGCAGTTCTTC
TRBV15	17	TRBJ2-3	TRBD1	.	CATSRDYSGTGADTQYF	TGTGCCACCAGCAGAGATTACTCCGGGACAGGGGCAGATACGCAGTATTTT
TRBV27	14	TRBJ2-7	.	.	CASSGGMISYEQYF	TGTGCCAGCAGTGGGGGGATGATCTCCTACGAGCAGTACTTC
TRBV11-3	16	TRBJ2-2	.	.	CASSRRHRANTGELFF	TGTGCCAGCAGCCGACGGCACAGGGCGAACACCGGGGAGCTGTTTTTT
TRBV5-1	16	TRBJ1-4	.	few	CASSLVGAALNEKLFF	TGCGCCAGCAGCTTGGTAGGGGCGGCCCTTAATGAAAAACTGTTTTTT
TRBV7-2	17	TRBJ2-2	TRBD1	.	CASSVIRGSLNTGELFF	TGTGCCAGCAGCGTAATCAGGGGGTCCTTGAACACCGGGGAGCTGTTTTTT
TRBV10-2	14	TRBJ2-1	TRBD2	few	CATTVGGIFGEQFF	TGCGCCACCACGGTGGGGGGGATCTTCGGTGAGCAGTTCTTC
TRBV10-3	16	TRBJ1-1	TRBD1	.	CAISDNPDRENTEAFF	TGTGCCATCAGTGACAACCCAGACAGGGAGAACACTGAAGCTTTCTTT
TRBV5-6	15	TRBJ1-5	.	few	CASSAESYSNQPQHF	TGTGCCAGCAGTGCGGAGAGCTATAGCAATCAGCCCCAGCATTTT
TRBV2	12	TRBJ1-1	.	.	CASRPGHTEAFF	TGTGCCAGCAGACCCGGTCACACTGAAGCTTTCTTT
TRBV2	15	TRBJ2-1	TRBD2	.	CASQSERGAYNEQFF	TGTGCCAGCCAGAGTGAGCGGGGGGCTTACAATGAGCAGTTCTTC
TRBV5-1	16	TRBJ2-3	TRBD1	few	CASSLGDSFLTDTQYF	TGCGCCAGCAGCTTGGGGGACAGCTTTCTAACAGATACGCAGTATTTT
TRBV7-8	13	TRBJ2-5	.	.	CASSLGVKETQYF	TGTGCCAGCAGCTTAGGAGTAAAAGAGACCCAGTACTTC
TRBV30	14	TRBJ1-4	TRBD1	.	CAWSQGAGNEKLFF	TGTGCCTGGAGTCAGGGGGCCGGTAATGAAAAACTGTTTTTT
TRBV7-2	14	TRBJ1-5	.	.	CASSLERGYQPQHF	TGTGCCAGCAGCTTAGAAAGGGGATATCAGCCCCAGCATTTT
TRBV6-1	13	TRBJ1-6	.	.	CASSDRRNSPLHF	TGTGCCAGCAGTGACAGGAGGAATTCACCCCTCCACTTT
TRBV2	15	TRBJ2-5	TRBD2	.	CASSGQRGGIETQYF	TGTGCCAGCAGTGGGCAGCGGGGGGGCATAGAGACCCAGTACTTC
TRBV6-6	15	TRBJ1-5	.	.	CASTKDSTAYQPQHF	TGTGCCAGCACTAAAGACAGCACAGCCTATCAGCCCCAGCATTTT
TRBV12-5	12	TRBJ1-5	.	.	CASGLAPPRERF	TGTGCTAGTGGTTTGGCCCCCCCCCGGGAGCGTTTT
TRBV2	16	TRBJ2-2	.	.	CASSEVGAVNTGELFF	TGTGCCAGCAGTGAAGTTGGGGCGGTGAACACCGGGGAGCTGTTTTTT
TRBV7-7	17	TRBJ2-5	TRBD2	few	CASSLAHNSGGQETQYF	TGTGCCAGCAGCTTAGCCCACAATAGCGGGGGGCAAGAGACCCAGTACTTC
TRBV5-6	14	TRBJ1-1	.	.	CASSLGVMNTEAFF	TGTGCCAGCAGCTTGGGAGTGATGAACACTGAAGCTTTCTTT
TRBV28	14	TRBJ1-1	.	.	CASSEGHSNTEAFF	TGTGCCAGCAGTGAGGGACATTCAAACACTGAAGCTTTCTTT
TRBV2	15	TRBJ2-2	.	.	CASSEGAANTGELFF	TGTGCCAGCAGTGAAGGGGCAGCGAACACCGGGGAGCTGTTTTTT
TRBV11-1	15	TRBJ1-3	TRBD1	.	CASRSQGAGGNTIYF	TGTGCCAGCAGATCGCAGGGGGCAGGAGGAAACACCATATATTTT
TRBV7-3	15	TRBJ2-5	TRBD1	.	CASRLTGTLQETQYF	TGTGCCAGCAGATTGACAGGGACCCTTCAAGAGACCCAGTACTTC
TRBV7-9	12	TRBJ1-4	.	.	CSSSYGLEKLFF	TGTTCCAGCAGCTACGGACTCGAAAAACTGTTTTTT
TRBV10-2	15	TRBJ1-2	TRBD1	.	CASSDQTGGKAGYTF	TGCGCCAGCAGTGACCAGACAGGGGGCAAAGCTGGCTACACCTTC
TRBV10-3	15	TRBJ2-1	.	.	CAISEGAVKLYEQFF	TGTGCCATCAGTGAGGGGGCGGTGAAGCTCTATGAGCAGTTCTTC